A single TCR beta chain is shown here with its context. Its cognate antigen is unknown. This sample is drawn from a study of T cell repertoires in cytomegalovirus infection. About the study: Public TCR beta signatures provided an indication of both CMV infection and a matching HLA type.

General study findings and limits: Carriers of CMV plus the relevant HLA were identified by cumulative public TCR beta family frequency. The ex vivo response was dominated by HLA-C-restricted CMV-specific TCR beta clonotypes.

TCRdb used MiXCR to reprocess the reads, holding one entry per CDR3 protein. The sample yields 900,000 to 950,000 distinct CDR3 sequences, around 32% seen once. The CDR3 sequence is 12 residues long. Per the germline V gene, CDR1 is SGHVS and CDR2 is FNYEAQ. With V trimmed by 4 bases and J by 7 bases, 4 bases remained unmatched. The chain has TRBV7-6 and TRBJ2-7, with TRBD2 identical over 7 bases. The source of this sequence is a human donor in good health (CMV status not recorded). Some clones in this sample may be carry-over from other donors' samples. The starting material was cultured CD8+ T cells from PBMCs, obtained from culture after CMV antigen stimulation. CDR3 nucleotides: TGTGCCAGCAGCTACGATAGCGGGGAGCAGTACTTC. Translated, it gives CASSYDSGEQYF.